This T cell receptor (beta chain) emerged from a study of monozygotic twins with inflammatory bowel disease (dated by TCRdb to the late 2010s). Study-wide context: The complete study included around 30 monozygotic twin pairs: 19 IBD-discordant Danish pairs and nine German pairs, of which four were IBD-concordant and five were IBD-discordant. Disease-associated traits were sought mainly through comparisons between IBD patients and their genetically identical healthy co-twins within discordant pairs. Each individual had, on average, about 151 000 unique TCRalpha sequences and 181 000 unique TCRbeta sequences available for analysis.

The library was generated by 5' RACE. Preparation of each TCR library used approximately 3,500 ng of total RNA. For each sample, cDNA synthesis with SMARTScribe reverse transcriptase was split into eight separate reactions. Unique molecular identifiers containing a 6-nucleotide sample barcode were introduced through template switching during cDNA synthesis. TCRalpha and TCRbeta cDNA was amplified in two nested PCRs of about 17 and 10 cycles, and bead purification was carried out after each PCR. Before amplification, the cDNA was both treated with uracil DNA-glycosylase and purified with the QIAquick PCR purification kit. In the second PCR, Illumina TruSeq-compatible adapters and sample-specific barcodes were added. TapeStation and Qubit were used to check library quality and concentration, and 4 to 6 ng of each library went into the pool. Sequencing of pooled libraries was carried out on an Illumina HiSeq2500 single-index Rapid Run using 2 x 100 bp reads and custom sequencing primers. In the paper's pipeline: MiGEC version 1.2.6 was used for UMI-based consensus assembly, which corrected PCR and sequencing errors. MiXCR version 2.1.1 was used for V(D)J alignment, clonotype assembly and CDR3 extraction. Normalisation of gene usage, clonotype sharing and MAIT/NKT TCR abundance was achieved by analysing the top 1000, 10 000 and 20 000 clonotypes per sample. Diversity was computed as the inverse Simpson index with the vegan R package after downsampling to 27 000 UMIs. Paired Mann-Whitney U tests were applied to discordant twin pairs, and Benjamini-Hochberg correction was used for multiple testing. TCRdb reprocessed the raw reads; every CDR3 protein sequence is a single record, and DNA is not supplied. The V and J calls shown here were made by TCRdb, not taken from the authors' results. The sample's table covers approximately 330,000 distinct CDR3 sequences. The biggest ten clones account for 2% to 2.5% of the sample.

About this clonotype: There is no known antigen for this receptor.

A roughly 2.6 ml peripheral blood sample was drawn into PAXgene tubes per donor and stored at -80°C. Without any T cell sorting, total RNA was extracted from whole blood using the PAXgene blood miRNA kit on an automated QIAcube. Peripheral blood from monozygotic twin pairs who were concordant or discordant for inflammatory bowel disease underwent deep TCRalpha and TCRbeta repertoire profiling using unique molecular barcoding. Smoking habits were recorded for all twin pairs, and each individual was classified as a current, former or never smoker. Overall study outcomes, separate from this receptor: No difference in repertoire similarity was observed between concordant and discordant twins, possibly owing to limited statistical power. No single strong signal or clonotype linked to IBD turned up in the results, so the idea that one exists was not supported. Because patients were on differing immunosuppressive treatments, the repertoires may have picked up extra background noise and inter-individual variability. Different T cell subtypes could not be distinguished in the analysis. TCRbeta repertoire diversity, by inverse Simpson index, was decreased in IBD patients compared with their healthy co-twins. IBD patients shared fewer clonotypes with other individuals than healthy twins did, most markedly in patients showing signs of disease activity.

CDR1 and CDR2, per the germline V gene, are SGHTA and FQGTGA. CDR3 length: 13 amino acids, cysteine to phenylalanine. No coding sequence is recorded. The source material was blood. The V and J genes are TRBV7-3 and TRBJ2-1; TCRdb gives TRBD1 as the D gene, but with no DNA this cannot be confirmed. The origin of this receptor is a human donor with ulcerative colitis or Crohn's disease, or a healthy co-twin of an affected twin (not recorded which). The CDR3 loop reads CASTGTGNNEQFF.